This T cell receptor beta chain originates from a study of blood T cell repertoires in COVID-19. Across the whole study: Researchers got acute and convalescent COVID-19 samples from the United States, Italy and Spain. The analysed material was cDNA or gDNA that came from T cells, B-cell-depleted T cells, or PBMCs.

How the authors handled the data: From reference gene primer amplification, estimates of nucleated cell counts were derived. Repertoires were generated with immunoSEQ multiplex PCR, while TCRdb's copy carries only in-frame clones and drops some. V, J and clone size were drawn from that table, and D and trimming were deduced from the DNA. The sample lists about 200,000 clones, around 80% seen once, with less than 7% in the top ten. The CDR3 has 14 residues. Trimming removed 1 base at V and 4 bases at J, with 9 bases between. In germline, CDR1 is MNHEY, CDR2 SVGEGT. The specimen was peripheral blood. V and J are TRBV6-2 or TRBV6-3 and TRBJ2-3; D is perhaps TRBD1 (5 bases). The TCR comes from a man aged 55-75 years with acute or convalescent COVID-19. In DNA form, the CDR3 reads TGTGCCAGCAGTTACTGGGGCAGTGCAGATACGCAGTATTTT. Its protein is CASSYWGSADTQYF.